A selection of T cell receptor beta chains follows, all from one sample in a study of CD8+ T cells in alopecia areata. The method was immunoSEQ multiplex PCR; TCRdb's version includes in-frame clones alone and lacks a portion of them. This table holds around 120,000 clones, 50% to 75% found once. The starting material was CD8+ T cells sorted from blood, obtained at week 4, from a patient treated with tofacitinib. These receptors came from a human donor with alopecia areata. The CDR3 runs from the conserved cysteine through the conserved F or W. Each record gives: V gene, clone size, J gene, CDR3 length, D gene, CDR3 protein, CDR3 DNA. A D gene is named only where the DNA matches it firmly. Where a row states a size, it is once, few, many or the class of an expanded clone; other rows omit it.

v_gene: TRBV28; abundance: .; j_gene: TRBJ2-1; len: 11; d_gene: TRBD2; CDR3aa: CASSFGGGQFF; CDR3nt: TGTGCCAGCAGTTTCGGCGGGGGGCAGTTCTTC
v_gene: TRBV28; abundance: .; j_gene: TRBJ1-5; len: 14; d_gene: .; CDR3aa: CASSFDGSNQPQHF; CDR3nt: TGTGCCAGCAGCTTCGACGGGAGCAATCAGCCCCAGCATTTT
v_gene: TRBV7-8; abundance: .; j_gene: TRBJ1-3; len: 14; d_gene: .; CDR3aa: CASSSFGGGNTIYF; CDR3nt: TGTGCCAGCAGCTCATTTGGGGGGGGAAACACCATATATTTT
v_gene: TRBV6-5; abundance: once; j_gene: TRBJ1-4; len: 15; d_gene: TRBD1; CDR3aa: CASRLGQGANEKLFF; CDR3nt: TGTGCCAGCAGATTAGGACAGGGGGCTAATGAAAAACTGTTTTTT
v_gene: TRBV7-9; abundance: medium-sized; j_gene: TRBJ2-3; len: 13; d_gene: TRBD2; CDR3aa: CASRRGGTDTQYF; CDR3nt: TGTGCCAGCAGGCGGGGGGGCACAGATACGCAGTATTTT
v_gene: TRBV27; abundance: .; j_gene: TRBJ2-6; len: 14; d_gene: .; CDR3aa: CASSGSSGANVLTF; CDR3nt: TGTGCCAGCAGTGGAAGCTCTGGGGCCAACGTCCTGACTTTC
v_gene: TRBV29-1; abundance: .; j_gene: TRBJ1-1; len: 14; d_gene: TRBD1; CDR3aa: CSVEGGTGGTEAFF; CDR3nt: TGCAGCGTTGAGGGCGGGACAGGGGGCACTGAAGCTTTCTTT
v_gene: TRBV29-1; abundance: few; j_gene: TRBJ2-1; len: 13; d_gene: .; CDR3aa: CSVDGQGGNEQFF; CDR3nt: TGCAGCGTTGACGGGCAGGGAGGCAATGAGCAGTTCTTC
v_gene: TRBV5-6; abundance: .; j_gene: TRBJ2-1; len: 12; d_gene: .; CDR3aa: CASSLSSWEQFF; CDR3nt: TGTGCCAGCAGCTTGTCTAGCTGGGAGCAGTTCTTC
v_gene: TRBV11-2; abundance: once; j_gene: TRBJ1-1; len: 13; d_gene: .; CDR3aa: CASSFGGGTEAFF; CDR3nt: TGTGCCAGCAGCTTCGGGGGGGGCACTGAAGCTTTCTTT
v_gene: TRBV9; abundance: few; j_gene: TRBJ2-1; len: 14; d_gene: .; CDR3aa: CASSETDNYNEQFF; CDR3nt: TGTGCCAGCAGCGAGACAGATAACTACAATGAGCAGTTCTTC
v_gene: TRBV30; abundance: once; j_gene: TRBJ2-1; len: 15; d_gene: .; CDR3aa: CAWSPTGFSYNEQFF; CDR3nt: TGTGCCTGGAGCCCGACCGGGTTCTCCTACAATGAGCAGTTCTTC
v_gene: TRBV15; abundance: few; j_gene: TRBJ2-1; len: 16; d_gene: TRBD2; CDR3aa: CATRSLAGSSYNEQFF; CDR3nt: TGTGCCACCAGGAGCTTAGCGGGTAGCTCCTACAATGAGCAGTTCTTC
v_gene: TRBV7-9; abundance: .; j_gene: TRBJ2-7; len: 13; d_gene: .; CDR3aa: CASSLGDPLGQYF; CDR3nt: TGTGCCAGCAGCTTAGGGGACCCGCTAGGGCAGTACTTC
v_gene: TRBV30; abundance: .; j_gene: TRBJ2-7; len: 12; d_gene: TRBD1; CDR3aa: CAWSTGGHEQYF; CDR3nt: TGTGCCTGGAGTACAGGGGGCCACGAGCAGTACTTC
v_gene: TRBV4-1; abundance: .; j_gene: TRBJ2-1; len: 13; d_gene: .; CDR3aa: CASSQRRDNEQFF; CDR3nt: TGCGCCAGCAGCCAGCGCAGAGACAATGAGCAGTTCTTC
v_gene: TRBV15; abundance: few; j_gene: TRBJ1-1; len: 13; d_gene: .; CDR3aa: CATSREIHTEAFF; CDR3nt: TGTGCCACCAGCAGAGAAATTCACACTGAAGCTTTCTTT
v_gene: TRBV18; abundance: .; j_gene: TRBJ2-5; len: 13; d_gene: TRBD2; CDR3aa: CASSRTSMETQYF; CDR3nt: TGTGCCAGCTCACGGACTAGCATGGAGACCCAGTACTTC
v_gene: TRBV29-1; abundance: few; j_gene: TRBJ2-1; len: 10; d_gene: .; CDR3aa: CSVEANEQFF; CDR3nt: TGCAGCGTTGAGGCAAATGAGCAGTTCTTC
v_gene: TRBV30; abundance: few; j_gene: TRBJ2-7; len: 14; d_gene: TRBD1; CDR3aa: CAWSFDRGLAEQYF; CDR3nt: TGTGCCTGGAGTTTCGACAGGGGGCTGGCCGAGCAGTACTTC
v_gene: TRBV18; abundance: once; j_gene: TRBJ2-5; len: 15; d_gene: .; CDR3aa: CASSPGGRDQETQYF; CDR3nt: TGTGCCAGCTCACCGGGGGGCCGGGATCAAGAGACCCAGTACTTC
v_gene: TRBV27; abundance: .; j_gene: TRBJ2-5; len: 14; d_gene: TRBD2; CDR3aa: CASKLAGARETQYF; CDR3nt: TGTGCCAGCAAACTAGCGGGGGCCAGGGAGACCCAGTACTTC
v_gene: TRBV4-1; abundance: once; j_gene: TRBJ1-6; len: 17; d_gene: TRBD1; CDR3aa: CASSQDGEGAHNSPLHF; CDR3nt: TGCGCCAGCAGCCAAGATGGTGAGGGGGCCCATAATTCACCCCTCCACTTT
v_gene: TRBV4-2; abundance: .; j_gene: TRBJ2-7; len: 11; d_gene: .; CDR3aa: CASSQQGEQYF; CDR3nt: TGTGCCAGCAGCCAACAGGGAGAGCAGTACTTC
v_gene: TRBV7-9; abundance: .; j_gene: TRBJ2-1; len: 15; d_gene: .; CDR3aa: CASTGMRGGNDEQFF; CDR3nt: TGTGCCAGCACCGGAATGAGGGGGGGCAACGATGAGCAGTTCTTC
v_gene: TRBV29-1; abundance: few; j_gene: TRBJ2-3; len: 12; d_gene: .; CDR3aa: CSVVKETDTQYF; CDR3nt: TGCAGCGTTGTAAAGGAGACAGATACGCAGTATTTT
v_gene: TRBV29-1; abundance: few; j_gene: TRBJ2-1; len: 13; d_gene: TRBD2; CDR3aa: CSVRISGDNEQFF; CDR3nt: TGCAGCGTTCGGATTAGCGGGGACAATGAGCAGTTCTTC
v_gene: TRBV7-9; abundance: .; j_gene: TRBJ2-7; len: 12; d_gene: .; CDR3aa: CASSPDGGEQYF; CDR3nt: TGTGCCAGCAGCCCCGACGGGGGCGAGCAGTACTTC
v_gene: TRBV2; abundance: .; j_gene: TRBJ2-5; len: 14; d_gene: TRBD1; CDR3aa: CASSEAGGEETQYF; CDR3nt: TGTGCCAGCAGTGAAGCAGGGGGCGAGGAGACCCAGTACTTC
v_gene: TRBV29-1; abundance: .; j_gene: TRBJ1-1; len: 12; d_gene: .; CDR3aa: CSVVGTHTEAFF; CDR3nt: TGCAGCGTCGTCGGCACTCACACTGAAGCTTTCTTT
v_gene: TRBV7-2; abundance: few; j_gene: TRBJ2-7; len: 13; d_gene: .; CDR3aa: CASSSSVGYEQYF; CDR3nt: TGTGCCAGCAGCTCCTCCGTGGGGTACGAGCAGTACTTC
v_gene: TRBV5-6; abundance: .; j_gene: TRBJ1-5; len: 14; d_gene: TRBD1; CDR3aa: CASSLQGFAQPQHF; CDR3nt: TGTGCCAGCAGCTTACAGGGGTTCGCTCAGCCCCAGCATTTT
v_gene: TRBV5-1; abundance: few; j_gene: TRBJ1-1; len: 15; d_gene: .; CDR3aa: CASSLETGLSAEAFF; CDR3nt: TGCGCCAGCAGCTTGGAGACAGGCCTGAGCGCTGAAGCTTTCTTT
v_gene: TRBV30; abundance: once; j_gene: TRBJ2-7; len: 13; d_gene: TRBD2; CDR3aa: CAWRTSGGYEQYF; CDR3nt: TGTGCCTGGAGGACTAGCGGGGGGTACGAGCAGTACTTC
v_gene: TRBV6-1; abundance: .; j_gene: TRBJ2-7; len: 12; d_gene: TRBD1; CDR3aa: CASRRTGNEQYF; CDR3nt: TGTGCCAGCAGGCGGACAGGGAACGAGCAGTACTTC
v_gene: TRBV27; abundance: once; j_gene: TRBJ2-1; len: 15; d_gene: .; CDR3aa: CASGELTGGPMKQFF; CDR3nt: TGTGCCAGCGGTGAATTGACCGGGGGGCCCATGAAGCAGTTCTTC
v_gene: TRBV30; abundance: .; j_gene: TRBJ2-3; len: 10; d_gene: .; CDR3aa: CASSSGTQYF; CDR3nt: TGTGCCAGTAGCAGTGGTACGCAGTATTTT
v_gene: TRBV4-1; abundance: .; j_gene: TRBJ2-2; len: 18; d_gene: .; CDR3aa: CASSSTPGPTWDTGELFF; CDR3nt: TGCGCCAGCAGTTCAACTCCGGGACCGACTTGGGACACCGGGGAGCTGTTTTTT
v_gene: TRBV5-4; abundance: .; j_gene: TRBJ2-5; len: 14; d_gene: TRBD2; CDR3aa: CASSAGVEQETQYF; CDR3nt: TGTGCCAGCAGCGCGGGAGTGGAACAAGAGACCCAGTACTTC
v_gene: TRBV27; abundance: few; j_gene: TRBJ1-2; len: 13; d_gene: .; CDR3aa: CASSFRTGYGYTF; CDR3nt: TGTGCCAGCAGTTTCCGTACAGGGTATGGCTACACCTTC
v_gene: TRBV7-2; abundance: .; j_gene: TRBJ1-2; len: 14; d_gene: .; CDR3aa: CASSLDSEAYGYTF; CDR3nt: TGTGCCAGCAGTTTAGATTCAGAGGCCTATGGCTACACCTTC
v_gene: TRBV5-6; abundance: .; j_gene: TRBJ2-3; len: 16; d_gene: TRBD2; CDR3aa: CASSFPSGGSTDTQYF; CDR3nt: TGTGCCAGCAGCTTCCCTAGCGGGGGCAGCACAGATACGCAGTATTTT
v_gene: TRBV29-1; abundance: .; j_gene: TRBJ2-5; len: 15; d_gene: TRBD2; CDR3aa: CSAVGLAGLQETQYF; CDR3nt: TGCAGCGCTGTGGGACTAGCGGGGCTGCAAGAGACCCAGTACTTC
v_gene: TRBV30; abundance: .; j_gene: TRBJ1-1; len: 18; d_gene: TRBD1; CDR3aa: CAWTRAPQGQGMNTEAFF; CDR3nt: TGTGCCTGGACTCGAGCCCCCCAGGGACAGGGCATGAACACTGAAGCTTTCTTT
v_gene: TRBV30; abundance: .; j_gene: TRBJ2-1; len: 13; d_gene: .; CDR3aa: CAWISGTYNEQFF; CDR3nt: TGTGCCTGGATATCCGGGACCTACAATGAGCAGTTCTTC
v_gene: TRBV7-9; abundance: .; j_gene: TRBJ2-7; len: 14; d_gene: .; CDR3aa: CASSSPGVTYEQYF; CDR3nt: TGTGCCAGCAGCTCCCCAGGGGTGACCTACGAGCAGTACTTC
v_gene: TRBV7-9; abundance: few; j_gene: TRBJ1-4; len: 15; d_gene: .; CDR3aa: CASSSRTVVNEKLFF; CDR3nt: TGTGCCAGCAGCTCTCGGACAGTGGTTAATGAAAAACTGTTTTTT
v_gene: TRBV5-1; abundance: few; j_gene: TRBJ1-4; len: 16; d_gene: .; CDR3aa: CASSLGEWGRAEKLFF; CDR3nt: TGCGCCAGCAGCTTGGGGGAATGGGGCAGGGCTGAAAAACTGTTTTTT
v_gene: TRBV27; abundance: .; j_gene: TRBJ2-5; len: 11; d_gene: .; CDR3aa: CASSLGETQYF; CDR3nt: TGTGCCAGCAGTTTAGGGGAGACCCAGTACTTC
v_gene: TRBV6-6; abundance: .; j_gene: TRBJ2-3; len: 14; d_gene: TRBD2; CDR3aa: CASSGGGAADTQYF; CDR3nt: TGTGCCAGCAGCGGCGGGGGGGCGGCAGATACGCAGTATTTT
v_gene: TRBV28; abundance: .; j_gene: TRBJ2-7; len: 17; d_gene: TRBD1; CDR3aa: CASSLSLGTGSSYEQYF; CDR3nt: TGTGCCAGCAGTTTATCGTTAGGGACAGGGAGTTCATACGAGCAGTACTTC